These 6 T cell receptor beta chains were sequenced from one sample in a study of STAT5B mutations in CD4+ large granular lymphocyte leukemia. Libraries were prepared by immunoSEQ multiplex PCR; TCRdb keeps only in-frame clonotypes and omits some of them. The sample has about 35,000 clones, under 80% seen once; the top ten hold less than 2.5%. Material: CD4+ T cells from blood buffy coats. All receptors derive from a human donor in good health.

The chain couples TRBV9 to TRBJ2-7, with TRBD2 matching 12 bases. V gave up 4 bases and J gave up 4 bases; unmatched junction bases: 6. Germline CDR1 is SGDLS and CDR2 is YYNGEE. This CDR3 contains 15 residues. The CDR3, as DNA: TGTGCCAGCAGCAATCTAGCGGGAGGGCCATACGAGCAGTACTTC. Translating gives CASSNLAGGPYEQYF.

V gene TRBV10-1 combines with J gene TRBJ2-2; TRBD2 matches at 8 bases. Per germline, CDR1 WNHNN and CDR2 SYGVQD (reference sequence). The CDR3 consists of 13 residues. Germline trimming cut 6 bases from V and 5 bases from J; bases unmatched to any gene: 2. The CDR3 sequence: CASSTSGTGELFF. The CDR3, as DNA: TGCGCCAGCAGCACTAGCGGAACCGGGGAGCTGTTTTTT.

This clone showed up just a few times. The CDR3 DNA sequence: TGTGCCAGTAGTATTAGGCAGGGCAATCAGCCCCAGCATTTT. Protein sequence: CASSIRQGNQPQHF. V usage is TRBV19 and J usage is TRBJ1-5; the D is unclear. The germline gives CDR1 LNHDA, CDR2 SQIVND (reference sequence). The V end was cut by 3 bases, the J end by 2 bases, with 8 bases between. The CDR3 runs to 14 residues.

V usage is TRBV11-2 and J usage is TRBJ2-5; D gene ambiguous. V lost 4 bases, J lost 2 bases, and 8 bases lay in between. The CDR3 contains 13 residues. CDR1 SGHAT and CDR2 FQNNGV come from the germline V gene. The CDR3 reads CASSSGRQETQYF. In nucleotides, the CDR3 is TGTGCCAGCAGCTCCGGCAGACAAGAGACCCAGTACTTC.

The chain uses TRBV6-1 and TRBJ2-7; weak D call: TRBD1 (6 bases). Germline CDR1 reads MNHNS; CDR2 reads SASEGT. V was shortened by 7 bases and J by 5 bases, with 18 bases between the two germline ends. The CDR3 has 14 amino acids. CDR3 sequence (DNA): TGTGCCAGCAATGTCGGGCAGGGGAGCGACGAGCAGTACTTC. It codes for CASNVGQGSDEQYF.

The chain uses TRBV27 and TRBJ2-5; 9 bases line up with TRBD2. The CDR3 sequence is 14 residues long. Trimming took 7 bases from V and 1 from J; bases not matched to a gene: 4. CDR1 and CDR2 (germline): MNHEY, SMNVEV (reference sequence). The CDR3 reads CASTGSGGQETQYF. The CDR3 nucleotides are TGTGCCAGCACCGGTAGCGGGGGCCAAGAGACCCAGTACTTC.